What follows is one T cell receptor beta chain and its context. Seattle patient enrollment occurred during active infection, with longitudinal follow-up thereafter. Germline values: CDR1 LNHDA, CDR2 SQIVND (reference sequence). V trimming: 6 bases; J trimming: 0 bases; junction bases outside the gene matches: 7. CDR3 length: 17 amino acids. In the original workflow: Counts of nucleated cells, estimated from reference gene primer amplification, were obtained. TCRdb keeps only in-frame clones here, not all; method: immunoSEQ multiplex PCR. V and J calls plus clone size are reproduced from that table; the DNA served to infer D and trimming. The sample records roughly 340,000 clones, more than 75% being singletons. This sample was included in a study of blood T cell repertoires in COVID-19.

The sequenced sample consisted of peripheral blood. The sequence was obtained from a woman aged 50 to 60 with COVID-19, enrolled during active disease. The chain has TRBV19 and TRBJ2-3, with 12 bases lining up with TRBD2. The CDR3 DNA follows: TGTGCCAGTAGCCGCGGGACTAGCGGGTATAGCACAGATACGCAGTATTTT. Protein product: CASSRGTSGYSTDTQYF.